Listed below are T cell receptor beta chains from one sample, sequenced in a study of blood T cell repertoires in COVID-19. Using immunoSEQ multiplex PCR, the repertoire was profiled, and TCRdb retains in-frame clones only, with some absent. The sample carries approximately 170,000 clones, roughly nine tenths recorded once. The material sequenced was peripheral blood. These receptor sequences come from a man in his thirties or forties with acute or convalescent COVID-19. Each CDR3 is given with its conserved first and last residue. A D gene is named only where the DNA matches it firmly. The listing skips clone size in some rows; elsewhere it reads once, few, many or a size class.

abundance	d_gene	v_gene	j_gene	CDR3nt	CDR3aa
NA	TRBD2	TRBV19	TRBJ2-3	TGTGCCAGTAGTATTGGCCTGACTAGCGGGAGTGCAGATACGCAGTATTTT	CASSIGLTSGSADTQYF
NA	TRBD2	TRBV10-1	TRBJ2-2	TGCGCCAGCGGCCCGGGACTAGCGGGGGTGAGGACCGGGGAGCTGTTTTTT	CASGPGLAGVRTGELFF
NA	TRBD2	TRBV4-1	TRBJ2-7	TGCGCCAGCAGCCAAGCAGGAGCGGGGGGGCTATCCTACGAGCAGTACTTC	CASSQAGAGGLSYEQYF
few	TRBD1	TRBV9	TRBJ1-5	TGTGCCAGCAGCGCAACAGGGGATAGCAATCAGCCCCAGCATTTT	CASSATGDSNQPQHF
NA	NA	TRBV2	TRBJ1-2	TGTGCCAGCAGTACAGGGAGGGGTAGTGGCTACACCTTC	CASSTGRGSGYTF
NA	NA	TRBV7-2	TRBJ2-1	TGTGCCAGCAGCTTAGATTCGCCGGGACTGGGTCCACCGTTCTTC	CASSLDSPGLGPPFF
once	NA	TRBV30	TRBJ1-5	TGTGCCTGGAGTGGTGGGGCGCGTAGGGGCAATCAGCCCCAGCATTTT	CAWSGGARRGNQPQHF
NA	TRBD1	TRBV28	TRBJ1-2	TGTGCCAGCAGCACAAGGGGACAGGGGGTCCCCTATGGCTACACCTTC	CASSTRGQGVPYGYTF
once	TRBD1	TRBV15	TRBJ1-3	TGTGCCACCAGCATCTTTCAGGGGGAGTACCGAAACACCATATATTTT	CATSIFQGEYRNTIYF
NA	TRBD1	TRBV19	TRBJ1-1	TGTGCCAGTAGTATCATCCTAGGGGGCCCTGAAGCTTTCTTT	CASSIILGGPEAFF
NA	NA	TRBV6-5	TRBJ2-6	TGTGCCAGCAGTTACTCGGCCTCTGGGGCCAACGTCCTGACTTTC	CASSYSASGANVLTF
NA	TRBD2	TRBV30	TRBJ2-7	TGTGCCTACCATAGCGGGGGGGAAATCTCCGAGCAGTACTTC	CAYHSGGEISEQYF
NA	TRBD2	TRBV9	TRBJ2-1	TGTGCCAGCAGCCTACGGACTAGCGGGATGTACAATGAGCAGTTCTTC	CASSLRTSGMYNEQFF
once	NA	TRBV7-2	TRBJ2-7	TGTGCCAGCAGCTCTCGGGGGGCGAACTCCTACGAGCAGTACTTC	CASSSRGANSYEQYF
once	TRBD1	TRBV30	TRBJ1-6	TGTGCCTGGAGTTCACAGGGGGTGTCATCACCCCTCCACTTT	CAWSSQGVSSPLHF
once	TRBD2	TRBV30	TRBJ2-1	TGTGCCTGGAATCTAGCGGGAGATGAGCAGTTCTTC	CAWNLAGDEQFF
NA	NA	TRBV4-1	TRBJ2-1	TGCGCCAGCAGCCAAGATTGGTGGGACTCCCGCTCCTACAATGAGCAGTTCTTC	CASSQDWWDSRSYNEQFF
NA	NA	TRBV12-3/TRBV12-4	TRBJ2-2	TGTGCCAGCAGTTTAGACCAGACTTCGGAGCTGTTTTTT	CASSLDQTSELFF
NA	TRBD1	TRBV9	TRBJ1-4	TGTGCCAGCAGCGTAGCTCCAGGACAGGGCGATGAAAAACTGTTTTTT	CASSVAPGQGDEKLFF
NA	NA	TRBV5-5	TRBJ1-5	TGTGCCAGCAGCTTGAGAGGTCAGCCCCAGCATTTT	CASSLRGQPQHF
NA	NA	TRBV28	TRBJ2-5	TGTGCCAGCAGCTTGAGACAGAGGCAGACCCAGTACTTC	CASSLRQRQTQYF
NA	NA	TRBV3-1/TRBV3-2	TRBJ2-1	TGTGCCAGCAGCCTTGATAAAACTTACAATGAGCAGTTCTTC	CASSLDKTYNEQFF
once	NA	TRBV27	TRBJ2-7	TGTGCCAGCAGTTTATCGCCTAGCGCGTCCTACGAGCAGTACTTC	CASSLSPSASYEQYF
NA	NA	TRBV7-8	TRBJ1-4	TGTGCCAGCAGCTTAGGGGGGGGGTTTAATGAAAAACTGTTTTTT	CASSLGGGFNEKLFF
once	NA	TRBV5-6	TRBJ1-1	TGTGCCAGCAGCCGGGATAAGGGACTAACCTACACTGAAGCTTTCTTT	CASSRDKGLTYTEAFF
NA	NA	TRBV11-2	TRBJ2-1	TGTGCCAGCAGCTTAGATCCGGCAGGGATATACAATGAGCAGTTCTTC	CASSLDPAGIYNEQFF
NA	NA	TRBV19	TRBJ1-5	TGTGCCAGTAGTATTCAAGGGGGTCATCAGCCCCAGCATTTT	CASSIQGGHQPQHF
NA	NA	TRBV28	TRBJ1-6	TGTGCCAGTTGGACACCGGCAGGCAGGGAGGCCCTCCACTTT	CASWTPAGREALHF
NA	TRBD2	TRBV3-1/TRBV3-2	TRBJ2-1	TGTGCCAGCAGCCGACTAGCGGGGGAACGTGAGCAGTTCTTC	CASSRLAGEREQFF
NA	TRBD1	TRBV19	TRBJ2-5	TGTGCCAGTACGAGGACAGGGGGCCCAGAGACCCAGTACTTC	CASTRTGGPETQYF
NA	NA	TRBV3-1/TRBV3-2	TRBJ2-1	TGTGCCAGCAGCCGCGGCGGGGCAACCTACAATGAGCAGTTCTTC	CASSRGGATYNEQFF
NA	TRBD1	TRBV30	TRBJ1-5	TGTGCCTGGAGCCACAGGGGCCCCAATCAGCCCCAGCATTTT	CAWSHRGPNQPQHF
NA	TRBD1	TRBV7-3	TRBJ2-1	TGTGCCAGCAGCTTTGACAGGGGATCCTACAATGAGCAGTTCTTC	CASSFDRGSYNEQFF
few	TRBD2	TRBV6-5	TRBJ2-5	TGTGCCAGCAGTCCGTTAGCGGGGGGGCAAGAGACCCAGTACTTC	CASSPLAGGQETQYF
NA	NA	TRBV27	TRBJ1-4	TGTGCCAGCAAATCGAAGCCCAGGAATGAAAAACTGTTTTTT	CASKSKPRNEKLFF
NA	TRBD2	TRBV9	TRBJ2-3	TGTGCCAGCAGCGTAGGGATGACTAGCGGAAGCACAGATACGCAGTATTTT	CASSVGMTSGSTDTQYF
NA	NA	TRBV6-7	TRBJ2-6	TGTGCCAGCACCCCGAGTCGGAGGGGTATCTCTGGGGCCAACGTCCTGACTTTC	CASTPSRRGISGANVLTF
NA	NA	TRBV5-6	TRBJ1-1	TGTGCCAGCAGCGGGGGCGAGACAGGGAACACTGAAGCTTTCTTT	CASSGGETGNTEAFF
NA	NA	TRBV14	TRBJ2-2	TGTGCCAGCAGCCAAGACCTAGCCTCCGGGGAGCTGTTTTTT	CASSQDLASGELFF
NA	NA	TRBV4-1	TRBJ2-3	TGCGCCAGCAGCCAAGATCAAGGGGGAATTACAGATACGCAGTATTTT	CASSQDQGGITDTQYF
once	NA	TRBV30	TRBJ2-2	TGTGCCTGGAGTGGGGCAGGGCGGACCGGGGAGCTGTTTTTT	CAWSGAGRTGELFF
NA	TRBD1	TRBV30	TRBJ2-7	TGTGCCTGGGGGGACAGGGGTTTTCCAGGCGAGCAGTACTTC	CAWGDRGFPGEQYF
NA	NA	TRBV5-1	TRBJ2-2	TGCGCCAGCAGTTGGGGGGCGAACACCGGGGAGCTGTTTTTT	CASSWGANTGELFF
NA	TRBD1	TRBV6-2/TRBV6-3	TRBJ1-3	TGTGCCAGCAGTCGACAGGGGGCGAGTGGAAACACCATATATTTT	CASSRQGASGNTIYF
NA	NA	TRBV19	TRBJ2-7	TGTGCCAGTAGTATCGCAAGGAGCTCCTACGAGCAGTACTTC	CASSIARSSYEQYF
NA	NA	TRBV27	TRBJ2-7	TGTGCCAGCAGTTTGAGGACAGATCCTTCGTACGAGCAGTACTTC	CASSLRTDPSYEQYF
NA	NA	TRBV2	TRBJ2-7	TGTGCCAGCAGTGATCGACTACGGTACTACGAGCAGTACTTC	CASSDRLRYYEQYF
NA	NA	TRBV5-6	TRBJ2-1	TGTGCCAGCAGCTTGGCGGTTAACAATGAGCAGTTCTTC	CASSLAVNNEQFF
NA	NA	TRBV2	TRBJ1-2	TGTGCCAGCAGTGAAACGGGGGGCTATGGCTACACCTTC	CASSETGGYGYTF
NA	NA	TRBV7-2	TRBJ1-5	TGTGCCAGCAGCAAGGACAGAGGCAATCAGCCCCAGCATTTT	CASSKDRGNQPQHF
few	NA	TRBV23-1	TRBJ1-3	TGCGCCAGCAGTCAATCATCGGGGGATGGAAACACCATATATTTT	CASSQSSGDGNTIYF
NA	TRBD1	TRBV7-8	TRBJ1-5	TGTGCCAGCAGCATGGGGACAGTAATCCAAAATCAGCCCCAGCATTTT	CASSMGTVIQNQPQHF
NA	NA	TRBV5-4	TRBJ2-5	TGTGCCAGCAGCTTGGCCTTGGAGGAGACCCAGTACTTC	CASSLALEETQYF